This T cell receptor (beta chain) was identified during a study of lung T cells in sarcoidosis with Löfgren's syndrome. The overall study: Löfgren's syndrome patients were the main repertoire analysis focus. Study-wide results and caveats: Shared TRAV12-1 and TRBV2 CDR3 motifs across Löfgren's syndrome patients reportedly suggested public CD4+ TCRs. These T cells possibly recognize a putative, unidentified sarcoidosis-associated antigen. TRAV12-1 and TRBV2 were reportedly most expanded in Löfgren's patients.

The ends lost 0 bases at V and 3 bases at J; junction bases unmatched: 2. The CDR3 is 15 residues long. Germline V gene lookup returns CDR1 SGDLS and CDR2 YYNGEE. Using its own MiXCR run on the reads, TCRdb lists one record per CDR3 protein. Seen here are around 1,100 distinct CDR3 sequences, 20% to 25% observed once, and the top ten hold over 12%. This clonotype is medium-sized by share. The antigen is undetermined. Sequencing input: CD4+ T cells from PBMCs. The sequence was obtained from a human donor with sarcoidosis (Löfgren's syndrome or another form), or a control subject (not recorded which). V usage is TRBV9 and J usage is TRBJ2-7; 11 bases align to TRBD2. DNA of the CDR3: TGTGCCAGCAGCGTAGGACTAGCGGGGATCTACGAGCAGTACTTC. Translated: CASSVGLAGIYEQYF.